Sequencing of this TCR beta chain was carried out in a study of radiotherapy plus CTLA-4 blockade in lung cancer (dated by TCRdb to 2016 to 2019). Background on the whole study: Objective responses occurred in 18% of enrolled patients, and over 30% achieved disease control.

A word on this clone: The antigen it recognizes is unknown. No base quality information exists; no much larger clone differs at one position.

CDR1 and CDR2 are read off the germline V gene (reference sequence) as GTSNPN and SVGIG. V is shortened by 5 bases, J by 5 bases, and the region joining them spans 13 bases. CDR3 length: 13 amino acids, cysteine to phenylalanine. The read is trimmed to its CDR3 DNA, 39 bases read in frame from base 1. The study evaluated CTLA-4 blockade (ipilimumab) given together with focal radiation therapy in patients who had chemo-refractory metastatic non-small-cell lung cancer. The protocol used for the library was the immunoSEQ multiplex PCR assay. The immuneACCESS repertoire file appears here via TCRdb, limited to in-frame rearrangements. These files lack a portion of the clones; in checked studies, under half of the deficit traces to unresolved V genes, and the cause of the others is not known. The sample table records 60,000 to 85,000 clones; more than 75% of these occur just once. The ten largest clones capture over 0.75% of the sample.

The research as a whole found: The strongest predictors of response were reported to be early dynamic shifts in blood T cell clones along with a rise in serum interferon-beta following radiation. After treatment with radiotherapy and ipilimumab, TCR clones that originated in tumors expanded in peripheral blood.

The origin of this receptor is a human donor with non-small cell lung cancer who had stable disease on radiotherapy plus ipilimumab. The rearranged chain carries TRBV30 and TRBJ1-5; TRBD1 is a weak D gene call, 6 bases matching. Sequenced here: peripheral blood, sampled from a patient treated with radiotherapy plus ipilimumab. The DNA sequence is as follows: TGTGCCTGGGCGGACAGAGAGGATCAGCCCCAGCATTTT. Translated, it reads CAWADREDQPQHF.